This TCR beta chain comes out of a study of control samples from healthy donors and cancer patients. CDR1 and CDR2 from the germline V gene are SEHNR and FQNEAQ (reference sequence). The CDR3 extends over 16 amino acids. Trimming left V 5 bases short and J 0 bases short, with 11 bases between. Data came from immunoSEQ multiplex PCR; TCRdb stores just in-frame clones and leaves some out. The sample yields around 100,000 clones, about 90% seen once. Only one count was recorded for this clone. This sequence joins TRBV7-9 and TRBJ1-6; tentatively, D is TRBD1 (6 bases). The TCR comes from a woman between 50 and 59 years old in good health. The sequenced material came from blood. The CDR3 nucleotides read TGTGCCAGCAGCCCCAGGGGAAGCTCCTATAATTCACCCCTCCACTTT. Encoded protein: CASSPRGSSYNSPLHF.